A selection of T cell receptor beta chains follows, all from one sample in a study of T-cell memory formation after mild COVID-19. TCRdb re-analysed the 5' RACE reads in MiXCR, keeping a single row per CDR3 protein. Of about 560,000 distinct CDR3 sequences listed, 20% to 25% are singletons. Specimen: PBMCs or a T cell subset sorted from them (not recorded which). These receptors all stem from an adult woman who had mild COVID-19 (a few samples of this study predate the infection). Cell type and time point are not known. Each CDR3 is given with its conserved first and last residue. Fields, in order: V gene, J gene, D gene, clone size, CDR3 DNA, CDR3 protein. A D gene is named only where the DNA matches it firmly. Only part of the rows carry a size: once, few, many, or a class if the clone is expanded.

v_call: TRBV2; j_call: TRBJ2-5; d_call: .; clone_size: few; cdr3_nt: TGTGCCAGCAGTGAACACCAAGAGACCCAGTACTTC; cdr3_aa: CASSEHQETQYF
v_call: TRBV15; j_call: TRBJ2-5; d_call: .; clone_size: few; cdr3_nt: TGTGCCACCAGCAGAGATGGCAGGGCGAGTGAGACCCAGTACTTC; cdr3_aa: CATSRDGRASETQYF
v_call: TRBV7-6; j_call: TRBJ2-3; d_call: .; clone_size: .; cdr3_nt: TGTGCCAGCAGCCCAATCGGGCGCGGGGGCACAGATACGCAGTATTTT; cdr3_aa: CASSPIGRGGTDTQYF
v_call: TRBV28; j_call: TRBJ2-1; d_call: TRBD2; clone_size: few; cdr3_nt: TGTGCCAGCAGGCTCGGCATAGCGGGCGGCCCAACCAAAGAGCAGTTCTTC; cdr3_aa: CASRLGIAGGPTKEQFF
v_call: TRBV12-3/TRBV12-4; j_call: TRBJ2-2; d_call: TRBD1; clone_size: .; cdr3_nt: TGTGCCAGCAGACCGGGACAGACCACCGGGGAGCTGTTTTTT; cdr3_aa: CASRPGQTTGELFF
v_call: TRBV12-3/TRBV12-4; j_call: TRBJ2-3; d_call: .; clone_size: .; cdr3_nt: TGTGCCAGCACCCTTACGGCCGCTCGAATGGATACGCAGTATTTT; cdr3_aa: CASTLTAARMDTQYF
v_call: TRBV12-3/TRBV12-4; j_call: TRBJ1-1; d_call: .; clone_size: many; cdr3_nt: TGTGCCAGCAGTTTCGGGGACCCGGGAAACACTGAAGCTTTCTTT; cdr3_aa: CASSFGDPGNTEAFF
v_call: TRBV28; j_call: TRBJ1-2; d_call: .; clone_size: few; cdr3_nt: TGTGCCAGCAGTTCGGTGGAGGTGGGGGGCTATGGCTACACCTTC; cdr3_aa: CASSSVEVGGYGYTF
v_call: TRBV6-5; j_call: TRBJ2-7; d_call: TRBD2; clone_size: .; cdr3_nt: TGTGCCACTCTATCCGGCGGGGGGGCGTACGAGCAGTACTTC; cdr3_aa: CATLSGGGAYEQYF
v_call: TRBV7-2; j_call: TRBJ2-7; d_call: TRBD2; clone_size: .; cdr3_nt: TGTGCCAGCAGCCTTGGGACTAGCGGGCCGTACGAGCAGTACTTC; cdr3_aa: CASSLGTSGPYEQYF
v_call: TRBV6-5; j_call: TRBJ2-1; d_call: TRBD2; clone_size: .; cdr3_nt: TGTGCCAGCGTTGGGACTAGCGGGAAGAATCGGGACACCTACAATGAGCAGTTCTTC; cdr3_aa: CASVGTSGKNRDTYNEQFF
v_call: TRBV6-5; j_call: TRBJ2-7; d_call: .; clone_size: few; cdr3_nt: TGTGCCAGCAGTTACTCAGGCCGAAGCTCCTACGAGCAGTACTTC; cdr3_aa: CASSYSGRSSYEQYF